This T cell receptor (beta chain) was recovered during a study of breast tumors, draining lymph nodes, adjacent tissues. The CDR3 has 16 amino acids. Germline assignment: CDR1 SNHLY and CDR2 FYNNEI. V lost 4 bases and J lost 6; bases outside the gene matches: 9. TCRdb recomputed calls from the multiplex PCR reads with MiXCR, one row per CDR3 protein. Of about 200,000 distinct CDR3 sequences in the sample, around 35% were seen once. This clonotype has ten or more counts. What it recognizes is unknown. Whole-study results and caveats: Compared with lymph nodes, tumors were less diverse; compared with nontumor tissue, more. That most tumor T cells come from lymph nodes remained unproven.

Samples came from axillary lymph nodes draining the breast cancer. Sequencing was done on a sample of axillary lymph node tissue. This TCR was sampled from a female donor with breast cancer. Some clones in this sample may be carry-over from other donors' samples. The V and J genes are TRBV2 and TRBJ2-3, with 11 nucleotides matching TRBD2. CDR3 sequence: CASSGPGLAVRDTQYF. The CDR3 DNA reads as TGTGCCAGCAGTGGCCCGGGACTAGCGGTTCGGGATACGCAGTATTTT.